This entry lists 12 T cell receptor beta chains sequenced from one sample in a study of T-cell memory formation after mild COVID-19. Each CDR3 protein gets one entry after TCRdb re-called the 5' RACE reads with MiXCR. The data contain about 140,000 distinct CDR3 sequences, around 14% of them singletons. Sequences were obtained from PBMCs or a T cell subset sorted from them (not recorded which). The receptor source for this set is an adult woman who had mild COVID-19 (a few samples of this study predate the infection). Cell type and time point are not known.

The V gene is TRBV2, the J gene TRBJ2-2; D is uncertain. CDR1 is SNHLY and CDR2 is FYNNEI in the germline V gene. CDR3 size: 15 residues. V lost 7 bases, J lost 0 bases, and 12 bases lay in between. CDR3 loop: CASTPGAANTGELFF. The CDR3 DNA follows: TGTGCCAGCACTCCAGGCGCAGCGAACACCGGGGAGCTGTTTTTT.

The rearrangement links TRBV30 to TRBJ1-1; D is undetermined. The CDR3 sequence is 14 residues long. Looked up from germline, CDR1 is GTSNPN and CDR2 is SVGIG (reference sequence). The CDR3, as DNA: TGTGCTCTCCCCCGCCGATGGGCGTGGACTGAAGCTTTCTTT. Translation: CALPRRWAWTEAFF. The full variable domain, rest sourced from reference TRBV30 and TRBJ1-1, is SQTIHQWPATLVQPVGSPLSLECTVEGTSNPNLYWYRQAAGRGLQLLFYSVGIGQISSEVPQNLSASRPQDRQFILSSKKLLLSDSGFYLCALPRRWAWTEAFFGQGTRLTVV.

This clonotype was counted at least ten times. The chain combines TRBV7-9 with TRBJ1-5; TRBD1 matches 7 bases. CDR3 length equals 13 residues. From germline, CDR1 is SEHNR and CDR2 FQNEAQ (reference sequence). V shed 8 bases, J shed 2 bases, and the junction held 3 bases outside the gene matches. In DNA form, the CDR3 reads TGTGCCAGCGGAACAGGGGGCAATCAGCCCCAGCATTTT. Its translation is CASGTGGNQPQHF.

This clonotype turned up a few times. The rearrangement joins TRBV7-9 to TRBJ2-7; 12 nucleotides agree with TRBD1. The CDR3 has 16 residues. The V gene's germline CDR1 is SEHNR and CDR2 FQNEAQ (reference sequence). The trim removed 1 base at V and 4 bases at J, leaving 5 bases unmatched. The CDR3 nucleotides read TGTGCCAGCAGCTTAGGGGGGACAGGGGGCAGGTACGAGCAGTACTTC. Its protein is CASSLGGTGGRYEQYF.

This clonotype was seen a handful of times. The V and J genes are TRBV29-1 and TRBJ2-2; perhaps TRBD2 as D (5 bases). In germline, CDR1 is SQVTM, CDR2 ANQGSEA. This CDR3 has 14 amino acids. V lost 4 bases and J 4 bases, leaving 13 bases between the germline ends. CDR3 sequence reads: CSVGGGRSTGELFF. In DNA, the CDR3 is TGCAGCGTTGGTGGAGGTAGGAGCACCGGGGAGCTGTTTTTT.

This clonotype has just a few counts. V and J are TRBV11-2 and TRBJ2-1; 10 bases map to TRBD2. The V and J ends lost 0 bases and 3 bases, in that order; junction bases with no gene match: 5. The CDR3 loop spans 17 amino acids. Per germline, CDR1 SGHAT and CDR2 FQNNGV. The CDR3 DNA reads TGTGCCAGCAGCTTAGATAGGCGGACTAGCGGCTACAATGAGCAGTTCTTC. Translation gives CASSLDRRTSGYNEQFF. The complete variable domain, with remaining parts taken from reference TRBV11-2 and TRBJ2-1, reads EAGVAQSPRYKIIEKRQSVAFWCNPISGHATLYWYQQILGQGPKLLIQFQNNGVVDDSQLPKDRFSAERLKGVDSTLKIQPAKLEDSAVYLCASSLDRRTSGYNEQFFGPGTRLTVL.

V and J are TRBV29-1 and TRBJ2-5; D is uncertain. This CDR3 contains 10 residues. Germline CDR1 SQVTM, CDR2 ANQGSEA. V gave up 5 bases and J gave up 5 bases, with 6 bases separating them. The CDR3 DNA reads TGCAGCGTTTCAAGGGAGACCCAGTACTTC. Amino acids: CSVSRETQYF. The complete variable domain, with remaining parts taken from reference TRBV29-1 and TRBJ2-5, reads SAVISQKPSRDICQRGTSLTIQCQVDSQVTMMFWYRQQPGQSLTLIATANQGSEATYESGFVIDKFPISRPNLTFSTLTVSNMSPEDSSIYLCSVSRETQYFGPGTRLLVL.

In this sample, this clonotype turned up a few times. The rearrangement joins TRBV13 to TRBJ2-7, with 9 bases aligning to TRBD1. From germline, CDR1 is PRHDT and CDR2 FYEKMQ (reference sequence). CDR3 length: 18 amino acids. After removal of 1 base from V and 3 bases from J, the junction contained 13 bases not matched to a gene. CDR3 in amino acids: CASSLEADRGTVVYEQYF. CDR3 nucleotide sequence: TGTGCCAGCAGCTTAGAGGCCGACAGGGGGACAGTAGTCTACGAGCAGTACTTC.

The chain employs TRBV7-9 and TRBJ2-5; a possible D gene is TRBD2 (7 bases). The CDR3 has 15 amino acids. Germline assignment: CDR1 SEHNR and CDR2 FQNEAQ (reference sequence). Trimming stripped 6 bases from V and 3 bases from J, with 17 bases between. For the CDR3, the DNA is TGTGCCAGCAGTAACCTTGGAGGGGGGGAAGAGACCCAGTACTTC. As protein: CASSNLGGGEETQYF. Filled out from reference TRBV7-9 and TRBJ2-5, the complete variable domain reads DTGVSQNPRHKITKRGQNVTFRCDPISEHNRLYWYRQTLGQGPEFLTYFQNEAQLEKSRLLSDRFSAERPKGSFSTLEIQRTEQGDSAMYLCASSNLGGGEETQYFGPGTRLLVL.

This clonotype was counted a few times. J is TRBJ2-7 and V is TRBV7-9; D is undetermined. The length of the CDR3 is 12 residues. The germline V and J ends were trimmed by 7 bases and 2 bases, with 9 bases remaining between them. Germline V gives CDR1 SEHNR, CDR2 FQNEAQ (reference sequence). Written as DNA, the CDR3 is TGTGCCAGCACTCTAGGGCCCTACGAGCAGTACTTC. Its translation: CASTLGPYEQYF.

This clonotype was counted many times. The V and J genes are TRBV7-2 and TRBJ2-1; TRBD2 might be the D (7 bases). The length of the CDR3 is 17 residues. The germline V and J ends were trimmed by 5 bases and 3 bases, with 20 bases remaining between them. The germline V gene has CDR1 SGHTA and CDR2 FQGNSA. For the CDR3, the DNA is TGTGCCAGCAGCCTGCTAGGGGGGAGGGTTTACTACAATGAGCAGTTCTTC. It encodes CASSLLGGRVYYNEQFF.

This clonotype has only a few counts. CDR3 DNA: TGTGCCAGCAGGGACGATGGACTAGCGGACCCTATAGGGCAGTATTTT. It translates to CASRDDGLADPIGQYF. The V and J genes are TRBV11-2 and TRBJ2-3; 10 nucleotides agree with TRBD2. CDR3 length equals 16 residues. Germline trimming cut 6 bases from V and 11 bases from J; bases unmatched to any gene: 17. Germline V CDR1 and CDR2: SGHAT, FQNNGV.